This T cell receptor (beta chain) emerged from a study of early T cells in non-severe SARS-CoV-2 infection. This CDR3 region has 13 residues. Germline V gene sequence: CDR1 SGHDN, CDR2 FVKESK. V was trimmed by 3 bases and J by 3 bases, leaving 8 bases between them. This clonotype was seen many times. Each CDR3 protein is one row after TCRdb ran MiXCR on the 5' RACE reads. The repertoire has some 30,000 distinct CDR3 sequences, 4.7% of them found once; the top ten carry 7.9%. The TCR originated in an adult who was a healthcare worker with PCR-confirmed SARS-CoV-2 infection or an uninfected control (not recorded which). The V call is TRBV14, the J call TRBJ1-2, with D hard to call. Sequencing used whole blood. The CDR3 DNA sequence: TGTGCCAGCAGCCATACTGAGGACTATGGCTACACCTTC. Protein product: CASSHTEDYGYTF.